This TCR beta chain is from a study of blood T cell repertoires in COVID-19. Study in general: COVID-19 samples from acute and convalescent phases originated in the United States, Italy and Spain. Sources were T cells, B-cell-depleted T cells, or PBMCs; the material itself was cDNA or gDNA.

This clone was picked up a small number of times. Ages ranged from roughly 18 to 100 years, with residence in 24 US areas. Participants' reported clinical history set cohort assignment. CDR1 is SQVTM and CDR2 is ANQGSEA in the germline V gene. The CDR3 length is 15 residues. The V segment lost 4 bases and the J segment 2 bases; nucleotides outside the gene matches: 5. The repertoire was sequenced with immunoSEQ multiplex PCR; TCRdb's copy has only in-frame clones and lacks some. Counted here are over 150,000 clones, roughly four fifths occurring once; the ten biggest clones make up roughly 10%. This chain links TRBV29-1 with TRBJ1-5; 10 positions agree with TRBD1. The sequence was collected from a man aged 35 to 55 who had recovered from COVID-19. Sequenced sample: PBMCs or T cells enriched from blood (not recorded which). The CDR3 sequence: CSVGTGTGGNQPQHF. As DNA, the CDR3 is TGCAGCGTTGGGACCGGGACAGGGGGCAATCAGCCCCAGCATTTT.